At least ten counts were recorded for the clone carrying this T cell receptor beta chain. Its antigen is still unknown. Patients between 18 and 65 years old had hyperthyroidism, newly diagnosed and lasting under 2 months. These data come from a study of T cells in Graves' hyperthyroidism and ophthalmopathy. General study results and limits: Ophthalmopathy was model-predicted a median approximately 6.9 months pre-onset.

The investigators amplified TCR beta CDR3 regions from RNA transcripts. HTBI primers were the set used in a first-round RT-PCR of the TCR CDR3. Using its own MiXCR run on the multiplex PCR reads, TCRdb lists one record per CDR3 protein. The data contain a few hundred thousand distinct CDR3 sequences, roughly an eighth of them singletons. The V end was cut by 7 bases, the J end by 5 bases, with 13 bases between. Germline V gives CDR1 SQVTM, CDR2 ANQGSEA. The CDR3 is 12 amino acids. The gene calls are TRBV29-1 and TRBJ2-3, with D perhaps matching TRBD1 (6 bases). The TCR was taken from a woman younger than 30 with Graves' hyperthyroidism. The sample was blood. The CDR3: CSGCQGRDTQYF. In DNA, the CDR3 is TGCAGCGGGTGTCAGGGGAGAGATACGCAGTATTTT.